The 15 T cell receptor beta chains below were found in one sample sequenced in a study of blood T cells in healthy people across ages. PCR was performed a second time for roughly 7 to 12 cycles using a sample-barcoded 5' primer and a J-beta primer mix. TCRdb re-derived calls from the 5' RACE reads in MiXCR, one entry per CDR3 protein. The sample includes about 1,000,000 distinct CDR3 sequences, 40% to 45% seen only once; the top ten take about 20%. What was sequenced was blood. All receptors derive from a woman in her sixties in good health.

This clonotype was picked up a small number of times. The chain joins TRBV27 to TRBJ2-3, with D maybe TRBD2 (7 bases). Trimming removed 5 bases at V and 3 bases at J, with 15 bases between. CDR3 length: 15 amino acids. Germline V gives CDR1 MNHEY, CDR2 SMNVEV (reference sequence). CDR3: CASSGGGVRTDTQYF. The CDR3 coding sequence is TGTGCCAGCAGTGGGGGGGGCGTTCGTACAGATACGCAGTATTTT.

The V call is TRBV27, the J call TRBJ2-3; D not resolved. The CDR3 has 14 amino acids. Looked up from germline, CDR1 is MNHEY and CDR2 is SMNVEV (reference sequence). V was shortened by 7 bases and J by 8 bases, with 19 bases between the two germline ends. The CDR3 here is CASIFPPLIGTQYF. Here the CDR3 DNA reads TGTGCCAGCATTTTCCCGCCTCTAATAGGTACGCAGTATTTT.

This clonotype turned up a few times. CDR3 loop: CSARDSGVLAGEQYF. CDR3 nucleotides: TGCAGTGCTAGAGATTCTGGCGTTCTAGCTGGGGAGCAGTACTTC. This chain uses TRBV20-1 with TRBJ2-7, with D tentatively TRBD2 (5 bases). In germline, CDR1 is DFQATT, CDR2 SNEGSKA (reference sequence). The CDR3 is 15 residues long. V lost 0 bases and J lost 7, with 19 bases in between.

The CDR3 here is CASSLRAGVDTQYF. The CDR3 nucleotides read TGTGCCAGCAGCCTCAGAGCGGGAGTAGATACGCAGTATTTT. The chain uses TRBV12-3 or TRBV12-4 and TRBJ2-3; TRBD2 matches 8 bases. V lost 6 bases, J lost 5 bases, and 7 bases stayed unmatched. The CDR3 covers 14 residues.

This clonotype has a handful of counts. The V and J genes are TRBV6-5 and TRBJ2-4; 7 positions match TRBD2. V shed 5 bases and J 5 bases; nucleotides not matched to a gene: 6. The V gene's germline CDR1 is MNHEY and CDR2 SVGAGI. The CDR3 covers 14 residues. DNA for the CDR3: TGTGCCAGCAGTACACCGGGACTACAAAACATTCAGTACTTC. Amino acid sequence: CASSTPGLQNIQYF.

This clonotype was seen at least ten times. V gene TRBV5-6 combines with J gene TRBJ2-5; D tentatively fits TRBD1 or TRBD2 (5 bases each). Germline CDR1 is SGHDT and CDR2 is YYEEEE. Deletions cut 4 bases from V and 4 bases from J, with 11 bases between. CDR3 length equals 13 residues. The CDR3 here is CASSRGRGETQYF. The CDR3 DNA reads TGTGCCAGCAGCCGGGGACGGGGAGAGACCCAGTACTTC.

This chain connects TRBV20-1 to TRBJ2-3; D may be TRBD2 (6 bases). The CDR3 totals 16 residues. V lost 5 bases and J lost 0, with 18 bases in between. CDR1 and CDR2 from the germline V gene are DFQATT and SNEGSKA (reference sequence). CDR3 in DNA: TGCAGTGCTGCCCCGGGAAGGAGGGAGAGCACAGATACGCAGTATTTT. Translation gives CSAAPGRRESTDTQYF.

The chain is built from TRBV6-5 and TRBJ2-1; D is uncertain. Looked up from germline, CDR1 is MNHEY and CDR2 is SVGAGI. The V and J ends lost 2 bases and 7 bases respectively, with 9 bases between them. This CDR3 is 13 amino acids long. The DNA of the CDR3 is TGTGCCAGCAGTTACGGTCCCATGAATGAGCAGTTCTTC. It codes for CASSYGPMNEQFF.

The rearrangement links TRBV6-1 to TRBJ2-4; D is undetermined. CDR3 length equals 15 residues. CDR1 and CDR2 (germline): MNHNS, SASEGT. Trimming left V 10 bases short and J 0 bases short, with 16 bases between. The CDR3 region is CATHPKTLAKNIQYF. In DNA form, the CDR3 reads TGTGCCACCCACCCAAAAACCCTAGCCAAAAACATTCAGTACTTC.

The chain uses TRBV18 and TRBJ2-4, with 7 nucleotides matching TRBD1. The CDR3 covers 14 residues. V gave up 2 bases and J gave up 7 bases; unmatched junction bases: 5. The V gene's germline CDR1 is KGHSH and CDR2 LQKENI. The CDR3 loop reads CASSPSRGWNIQYF. The CDR3 DNA reads as TGTGCCAGCTCACCATCCAGGGGGTGGAACATTCAGTACTTC.

Only a few counts were recorded for this clonotype. The rearrangement uses TRBV7-9 and TRBJ2-5; maybe TRBD1 (6 bases). V was clipped by 4 bases and J by 6 bases, with 18 bases between them. CDR1 is SEHNR, CDR2 FQNEAQ, per germline (reference sequence). The length of the CDR3 is 15 residues. The DNA for the CDR3 is TGTGCCAGCAGCTCCCCGGCAGGGGTAATACAGACCCAGTACTTC. This encodes CASSSPAGVIQTQYF. The full variable domain, rest sourced from reference TRBV7-9 and TRBJ2-5, is DTGVSQNPRHKITKRGQNVTFRCDPISEHNRLYWYRQTLGQGPEFLTYFQNEAQLEKSRLLSDRFSAERPKGSFSTLEIQRTEQGDSAMYLCASSSPAGVIQTQYFGPGTRLLVL.

The V gene is TRBV20-1, the J gene TRBJ2-2, with 7 nucleotides matching TRBD2. This CDR3 has 14 amino acids. CDR1 is DFQATT and CDR2 is SNEGSKA in the germline V gene (reference sequence). Unmatched junction bases numbered 5, after V lost 3 bases and J lost 4 bases. The CDR3 protein is CSARAGGVTGELFF. CDR3 nucleotide sequence: TGCAGTGCTAGGGCTGGGGGGGTCACCGGGGAGCTGTTTTTT.

The chain couples TRBV20-1 to TRBJ2-5; 7 bases fit TRBD2. J gave up 1 base and V 0 bases, and 8 bases lay outside the gene matches. The CDR3 runs to 16 residues. The V gene's germline CDR1 is DFQATT and CDR2 SNEGSKA (reference sequence). The CDR3 here is CSARDPAGAIQETQYF. The CDR3 DNA follows: TGCAGTGCTAGAGATCCGGCGGGAGCGATCCAAGAGACCCAGTACTTC.

A word on this clonotype: At one end, the junction sequence differs from germline, possibly due to a read error. The genes are TRBV29-1 and TRBJ2-1, with TRBD1 matching 7 bases. This CDR3 spans 14 amino acids. From germline, CDR1 is SQVTM and CDR2 ANQGSEA. The CDR3 DNA follows: TGCAGCGTGGGACAGCAGAATACCTACAATCAGCAGTTCTTC. Its protein is CSVGQQNTYNQQFF.

This chain uses TRBV2 with TRBJ1-2; the D is unclear. V shed 1 base and J shed 4 bases, with 13 bases lying between them. The CDR3 contains 15 residues. Germline V CDR1 and CDR2: SNHLY, FYNNEI. The CDR3 DNA follows: TGTGCCAGCAGTGAAGAGGTACTTAGTGGCTATGGCTACACCTTC. Protein sequence: CASSEEVLSGYGYTF.